This T cell receptor beta chain came from a study of blood T cell repertoires in COVID-19 (TCRdb year 2020). With regard to the full study: The collaborator samples originated in the United States, Italy and Spain and spanned the acute and convalescent phases of COVID-19. The prospective study material was composed of cDNA or gDNA derived from T cells, B-cell-depleted T cells, or PBMCs. The dataset comprised deeply sampled blood TCRbeta repertoires from subjects exposed to, actively infected with, or recovered from COVID-19. The repertoires were released in a freely available public database meant as a resource for research on the immune response to SARS-CoV-2. Samples were obtained from the ongoing ImmuneRACE study (first 160 participants) and from about 1,300 subjects provided by 6 global collaborators. A de-identified subject ID, COVID-19 status, age in years and sex were almost always included in the sample metadata. Where available, HLA class I and class II types were obtained from metadata supplied by the sample provider rather than from assay-based typing. General conclusions and limits of the study: The quantity of clinical and demographic metadata differed by source and by participant and was supplied without curation.

The immunoSEQ Assay, a bias-controlled multiplex PCR, was used to amplify TCRbeta CDR3 regions from genomic DNA. The source study handled its data this way. The number of nucleated cells in each sample was estimated by amplification of reference gene primers within the assay. To quantify the absolute abundance of each unique TCRbeta CDR3 rearrangement, sequence reads were collapsed and filtered. For each sample, productive Simpson clonality was calculated as the square root of Simpson's diversity index across productive rearrangements. TCRdb re-hosts the immuneACCESS table, in-frame sequences only. Its copies lack some clones; in the studies checked, an unresolved V gene accounts for under half of them, and the cause for the rest is not known. The DNA gave D and trimming, while V, J and clone size come from that table. This sample gives about 57,000 clones in total; around 80% of them show up just once. Of the sample, under 8.5% falls within the top ten clones.

Notes on this clone: Its recognized antigen is unknown. Base qualities are missing; no much larger clone stands one base away.

Whole blood was collected in K2EDTA tubes by collaborating institutions according to the institutions' own protocols. For TCRbeta analysis, collaborators shipped samples as frozen whole blood, isolated PBMCs, or DNA extracted from either of those sample types. V has 1 base trimmed and J has 6 bases trimmed; junction bases matching no gene number 5. The germline V gene encodes CDR1 SGHNT and CDR2 YYREEE (reference sequence). The CDR3 covers 15 residues, taking in both the cysteine and the phenylalanine. The only DNA kept is the CDR3, 45 bases in frame from the first base. The receptor chain draws on TRBV5-4 and TRBJ2-2; 8 central nucleotides agree with TRBD2. Sequenced: peripheral blood. This clonotype was sampled from a woman aged 80 or over with acute or convalescent COVID-19. CDR3 loop: CASSLPGGDAGELFF. The bases are TGTGCCAGCAGCTTGCCGGGGGGGGATGCCGGGGAGCTGTTTTTT. The full variable domain, completed from the reference TRBV5-4 and TRBJ2-2 proteins outside the CDR3, reads ETGVTQSPTHLIKTRGQQVTLRCSSQSGHNTVSWYQQALGQGPQFIFQYYREEENGRGNFPPRFSGLQFPNYSSELNVNALELDDSALYLCASSLPGGDAGELFFGEGSRLTVL.